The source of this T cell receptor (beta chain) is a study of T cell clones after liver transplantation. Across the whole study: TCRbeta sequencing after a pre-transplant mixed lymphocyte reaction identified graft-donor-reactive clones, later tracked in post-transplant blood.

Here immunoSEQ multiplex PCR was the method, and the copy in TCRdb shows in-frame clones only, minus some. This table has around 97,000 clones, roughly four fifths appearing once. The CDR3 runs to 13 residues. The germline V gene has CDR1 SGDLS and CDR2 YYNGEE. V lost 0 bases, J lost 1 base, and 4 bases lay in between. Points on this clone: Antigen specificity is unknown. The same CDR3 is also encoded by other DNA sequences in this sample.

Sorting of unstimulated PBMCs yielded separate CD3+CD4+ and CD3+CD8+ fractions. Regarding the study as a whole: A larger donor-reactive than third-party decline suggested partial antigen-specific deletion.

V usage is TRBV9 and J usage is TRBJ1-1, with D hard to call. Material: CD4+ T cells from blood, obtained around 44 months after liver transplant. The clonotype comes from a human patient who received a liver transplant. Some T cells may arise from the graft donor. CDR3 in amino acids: CASSVERNTEAFF. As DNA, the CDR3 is TGTGCCAGCAGCGTAGAAAGGAACACTGAAGCTTTCTTT.